Shown below are 28 T cell receptor beta chains from a single sample sequenced in a study of blood T cells in healthy people across ages. Using a J-beta primer mix together with a sample-barcoded 5' primer, a second PCR was run for roughly 6 to 12 cycles. MiXCR, applied by TCRdb to the 5' RACE reads, yields one record per CDR3 protein. This sample has about 1.6 million distinct CDR3 sequences, with 30% to 35% found just once. The sequencing sample was made of blood. The receptors come from a woman aged 25-40 years in good health.

In nucleotides, the CDR3 is TGTGCCAGCAGTCCCAGCCGGGCTCCGAGCTCCTACAATGAGCAGTTCTTC. Residues: CASSPSRAPSSYNEQFF. This chain links TRBV27 with TRBJ2-1; D gene ambiguous. Trimming removed 5 bases at V and 0 bases at J, with 17 bases between. This CDR3 region has 17 residues. Germline V lookup: CDR1 MNHEY, CDR2 SMNVEV (reference sequence).

The V call is TRBV6-4, the J call TRBJ2-7, with 9 bases that match TRBD1. Losses at the gene ends were 6 bases for V and 6 bases for J; bases not matched to a gene: 9. The CDR3 has 14 residues. CDR1 MRHNA and CDR2 SNTAGT come from the germline V gene. CDR3 DNA: TGTGCCAGCAGAACCCGGGACAGGGCTGGCGAGCAGTACTTC. It codes for CASRTRDRAGEQYF.

The chain carries TRBV28 and TRBJ1-6; 8 bases align to TRBD1. The germline CDR1 and CDR2 sequences are MDHEN and SYDVKM. Trimming took 6 bases from V and 3 from J; bases not matched to a gene: 22. The length of the CDR3 is 21 residues. In DNA, the CDR3 is TGTGCCAGCAGCTGGGGGTTATGGGGGACAGGAGGGCAAAACTATAATTCACCCCTCCACTTT. Its protein product is CASSWGLWGTGGQNYNSPLHF.

This clonotype was counted between two and nine times. The chain joins TRBV19 to TRBJ2-3; TRBD2 matches at 11 bases. Germline values: CDR1 LNHDA, CDR2 SQIVND (reference sequence). This CDR3 is built from 17 residues. V trimming: 0 bases; J trimming: 4 bases; junction bases outside the gene matches: 6. The CDR3 nucleotides read TGTGCCAGTAGTATAGATGCACTAGCGGGAGTCGCAGATACGCAGTATTTT. Protein: CASSIDALAGVADTQYF.

Concerning this clonotype itself: This clone may be a read error of a much larger clone one base away. This chain links TRBV6-6 with TRBJ2-5; TRBD2 might be the D (5 bases). This CDR3 region has 13 residues. From germline, CDR1 is MNHNY and CDR2 SVGAGI (reference sequence). V was shortened by 2 bases and J by 7 bases, with 11 bases between the two germline ends. In DNA, the CDR3 is TGTGCCAGCAGTTACGTCGGGAAGGGGACCCAGTACTTC. It yields the protein CASSYVGKGTQYF.

The chain joins TRBV5-1 to TRBJ2-7; tentatively, D is TRBD1 (6 bases). Trimming removed 0 bases from V and 6 bases from J, with 10 bases in between. Germline CDR1 is SGHRS and CDR2 is YFSETQ. The CDR3 consists of 13 residues. CDR3 sequence (DNA): TGCGCCAGCAGCTTGGAGGTAGGGGGCGAGCAGTACTTC. It is translated as CASSLEVGGEQYF.

The chain uses TRBV27 and TRBJ2-3; no clear D. Between the trimmed V and J ends, which lost 7 bases and 2 bases, there was a span of 16 bases. CDR1 is MNHEY and CDR2 is SMNVEV in the germline V gene (reference sequence). The CDR3 is made up of 15 amino acids. The CDR3 here is CASKEWARTTDTQYF. The CDR3 nucleotides are TGTGCCAGCAAAGAGTGGGCGAGAACCACAGATACGCAGTATTTT.

This clonotype was observed a handful of times. The chain uses TRBV6-2 or TRBV6-3 and TRBJ2-1; possibly TRBD1 for D (5 bases). V shed 8 bases and J shed 2 bases, with 10 bases lying between them. This CDR3 contains 13 residues. CDR1 and CDR2 from the germline V gene are MNHEY and SVGEGT. Here the CDR3 DNA reads TGTGCCAGCGTAGAAGGGGCCTACAATGAGCAGTTCTTC. Residues: CASVEGAYNEQFF.

The V gene is TRBV2, the J gene TRBJ1-1, with D hard to call. The ends were cut back, 6 bases at V and 2 bases at J, with 16 bases in the middle. The CDR3 is made up of 15 amino acids. Germline V CDR1 and CDR2: SNHLY, FYNNEI. The CDR3 loop is CASRARGGDNTEAFF. The CDR3 DNA reads TGTGCCAGCAGGGCAAGAGGTGGGGATAACACTGAAGCTTTCTTT.

The chain carries TRBV12-3 or TRBV12-4 and TRBJ2-2, with D unclear. V was cut by 1 base and J by 4 bases, with 10 bases left in between. This CDR3 is built from 15 residues. This chain's CDR3 is CASSLGGRSTGELFF. The CDR3 bases are TGTGCCAGCAGTTTAGGGGGTAGGAGCACCGGGGAGCTGTTTTTT.

The sample holds a few counts of this clonotype. The rearrangement links TRBV28 to TRBJ2-3; 10 bases align to TRBD2. The junction had 12 bases not matched to a gene; V was cut back by 3 bases and J by 3 bases. CDR1 is MDHEN and CDR2 is SYDVKM in the germline V gene. The CDR3 is 18 amino acids. The CDR3 loop reads CASSFLALAGVGTDTQYF. Here the CDR3 DNA reads TGTGCCAGCAGTTTTCTGGCCCTAGCGGGAGTGGGAACAGATACGCAGTATTTT.

This chain uses TRBV11-1 with TRBJ2-5; 14 bases are shared with TRBD2. Trimming removed 4 bases from V and 1 base from J; junction bases left unmatched: 17. CDR3 size: 21 residues. Germline V CDR1 and CDR2: SGHAT, FQDESV (reference sequence). The chain's CDR3 is CASSWLLELPGLAGVQETQYF. CDR3 bases: TGTGCCAGCAGCTGGCTACTAGAGTTGCCGGGACTAGCGGGGGTCCAAGAGACCCAGTACTTC.

Details on this clonotype: This clone may be a read error of a much larger clone one base away. The chain uses TRBV12-3 or TRBV12-4 and TRBJ2-7; either TRBD1 or TRBD2 may fit D (5 bases each). Trimming left V 3 bases short and J 7 bases short, with 10 bases between. The CDR3 extends over 12 amino acids. CDR3 in DNA: TGTGCCAGCAGTTTCGGGGACGGAGAGCAGTACTTC. Translated: CASSFGDGEQYF.

As to this clonotype: The junction shows a germline mismatch at one end, possibly a read error. V is TRBV10-3 and J is TRBJ2-7; 7 bases fit TRBD1. The CDR3 has 12 amino acids. CDR1 is ENHRY, CDR2 SYGVKD, per germline. CDR3 region: CVISVGQVGQYF. The CDR3 region has the DNA TGTGTCATCAGTGTCGGACAGGTCGGGCAGTACTTC.

To note about this clonotype: A clone one base away is much larger, so this may be a read error. The chain uses TRBV12-3 or TRBV12-4 and TRBJ2-1; D is uncertain. CDR3 length: 13 residues. The CDR3 nucleotides are TGTGCCGGCAGTTTATCGGTCAACAATGAGCAGTTCTTC. Translating it yields CAGSLSVNNEQFF.

Comment on this clonotype: This clone may be a read error of a much larger clone one base away. The J gene is TRBJ2-5, the V gene TRBV6-2 or TRBV6-3; D perhaps matches TRBD1 (6 bases). CDR3 length: 14 residues. V was cut by 7 bases and J by 0 bases, with 12 bases left in between. Germline CDR1 MNHEY, CDR2 SVGEGT. The CDR3 nucleotides read TGTGCCAGCAATCCTTGGACAGACCAAGAGACCCAGTACTTC. This codes for CASNPWTDQETQYF.

This clonotype was recorded a few times. This chain uses TRBV6-5 with TRBJ1-2, with TRBD1 identical over 8 bases. Germline CDR1 reads MNHEY; CDR2 reads SVGAGI. J lost 3 bases, V lost 0 bases, and 12 bases had no gene match. The CDR3 extends over 18 amino acids. The CDR3 nucleotides are TGTGCCAGCAGTTACTCGAGCAGGGGGCGTCTCGGAGACTATGGCTACACCTTC. Its translation is CASSYSSRGRLGDYGYTF.

The chain has TRBV7-2 and TRBJ2-7, with D possibly being TRBD1 (6 bases). Germline V gives CDR1 SGHTA, CDR2 FQGNSA. The CDR3 extends over 15 amino acids. The ends were cut back, 0 bases at V and 7 bases at J, with 16 bases in the middle. Here the CDR3 reads CASSLAGRRGLEQYF. The CDR3, as DNA: TGTGCCAGCAGCTTAGCGGGACGTAGGGGGTTAGAGCAGTACTTC.

The genes are TRBV6-1 and TRBJ2-1; TRBD2 agrees at 8 bases. The CDR3 is 15 amino acids. The germline V gene has CDR1 MNHNS and CDR2 SASEGT. With 6 bases clipped from V and 5 bases from J, the junction kept 9 bases outside the gene matches. The CDR3 here is CASSYILAANNEQFF. CDR3 in DNA: TGTGCCAGCAGCTACATACTAGCGGCCAACAATGAGCAGTTCTTC.

This chain links TRBV4-1 with TRBJ2-1; D gene unclear. Trimming removed 5 bases at V and 7 bases at J, with 21 bases between. Germline V gene data show CDR1 as MGHRA and CDR2 as YSYEKL. This CDR3 spans 16 amino acids. CDR3 residues: CASSGRFRTGTNEQFF. The DNA for the CDR3 is TGCGCCAGCAGCGGTCGTTTCAGAACCGGCACGAATGAGCAGTTCTTC.

This clonotype has just a few counts. The chain links TRBV6-6 to TRBJ1-1, with D possibly TRBD1 on 6 matching bases. CDR1 and CDR2 (germline): MNHNY, SVGAGI (reference sequence). The CDR3 sequence is 12 residues long. Trimming took 7 bases from V and 4 from J, leaving 10 bases between them. This chain's CDR3 is CASNRDATEAFF. CDR3 coding DNA: TGTGCCAGCAACAGGGATGCCACTGAAGCTTTCTTT.

This clonotype was picked up many times. The genes are TRBV4-1 and TRBJ2-7, with 13 bases aligning to TRBD2. The CDR3 spans 15 residues. V shed 0 bases and J 4 bases; nucleotides not matched to a gene: 0. CDR1 and CDR2 (germline): MGHRA, YSYEKL. CDR3 in DNA: TGCGCCAGCAGCCAAGAACTAGCGGGGGGGTACGAGCAGTACTTC. Translation: CASSQELAGGYEQYF.

This clonotype was detected many times. The rearrangement uses TRBV5-5 and TRBJ1-5, with 9 bases aligning to TRBD1. Germline V gene lookup returns CDR1 SGHKS and CDR2 YYEKEE (reference sequence). V lost 4 bases to trimming and J lost 6 bases; unmatched junction nucleotides: 8. This CDR3 has 15 residues. CDR3: CASSPDRGMGQPQHF. In DNA, the CDR3 is TGTGCCAGCAGCCCCGACAGGGGGATGGGTCAGCCCCAGCATTTT.

The chain's CDR3 is CASSFYTGEVYEQYF. CDR3 DNA sequence: TGTGCCAGCAGTTTTTACACAGGGGAAGTTTACGAGCAGTACTTC. This sequence joins TRBV27 and TRBJ2-5; TRBD1 aligns across 7 bases. The DNA end is a closer match to TRBJ2-7, so the J assignment may be wrong. This CDR3 region has 15 residues. Germline CDR1 and CDR2: MNHEY and SMNVEV (reference sequence).

The gene calls are TRBV14 and TRBJ2-5, with D possibly TRBD1 on 6 matching bases. This CDR3 is 14 amino acids long. V shed 4 bases and J shed 11 bases, with 20 bases lying between them. The germline gives CDR1 SGHDN, CDR2 FVKESK. Written as DNA, the CDR3 is TGTGCCAGCAGCCTTTACAGGGATTTCGGGGAGCAGTACTTC. Its translation: CASSLYRDFGEQYF. The entire variable domain, with the rest obtained from reference TRBV14 and TRBJ2-5, is as follows: EAGVTQFPSHSVIEKGQTVTLRCDPISGHDNLYWYRRVMGKEIKFLLHFVKESKQDESGMPNNRFLAERTGGTYSTLKVQPAELEDSGVYFCASSLYRDFGEQYFGPGTRLLVL.

A few counts support this clonotype. The chain recombines TRBV7-3 with TRBJ2-3; TRBD1 agrees at 7 bases. This CDR3 is 16 amino acids long. The J segment lost 2 bases and the V segment lost 5 bases, leaving 10 bases of the junction unmatched. The germline CDR1 and CDR2 sequences are SGHTA and FQGTGA. The CDR3 DNA reads TGTGCCAGCAGCCCCTCGATCGGGACAGTCACAGATACGCAGTATTTT. Translating gives CASSPSIGTVTDTQYF.

The DNA of the CDR3 is TGTGCCAGCAGCCCAAACCCAAAACTACCCCAAGAGACCCAGTACTTC. Its protein product is CASSPNPKLPQETQYF. J is TRBJ2-5 and V is TRBV7-2; D gene ambiguous. V shed 5 bases and J shed 1 base, with 17 bases lying between them. This CDR3 is 16 amino acids long. Per the germline V gene, CDR1 is SGHTA and CDR2 is FQGNSA. The full variable domain, with the rest looked up from reference TRBV7-2 and TRBJ2-5, is GAGVSQSPSNKVTEKGKDVELRCDPISGHTALYWYRQSLGQGLEFLIYFQGNSAPDKSGLPSDRFSAERTGGSVSTLTIQRTQQEDSAVYLCASSPNPKLPQETQYFGPGTRLLVL.

The chain links TRBV7-2 to TRBJ1-4; no reliable D call. V was shortened by 4 bases and J by 8 bases, with 8 bases between the two germline ends. CDR3 length: 12 amino acids. Germline V CDR1 and CDR2: SGHTA, FQGNSA. The CDR3 DNA reads as TGTGCCAGCAGCTACCCCTCCGAAAAACTGTTTTTT. This gives the protein CASSYPSEKLFF.